Listed below are T cell receptor beta chains from one sample, sequenced in a study of cytomegalovirus exposure and HLA in healthy donors. Repertoires were generated with immunoSEQ multiplex PCR, while TCRdb's copy carries only in-frame clones and drops some. In all, the sample yields 100,000 to 150,000 clones. Sequencing used PBMCs. These receptors were collected from a man aged 18 to 29 in good health and CMV-seronegative. The CDR3 runs from the conserved cysteine through the conserved F or W. D genes are given only for firm matches.

V,J,D,CDR3,DNA
TRBV9,TRBJ1-2,NA,CASSVEGAQNYGYTF,TGTGCCAGCAGCGTAGAAGGGGCGCAGAACTATGGCTACACCTTC
TRBV9,TRBJ2-3,NA,CASSSTGTSTDTQYF,TGTGCCAGCAGCTCAACCGGGACTAGCACAGATACGCAGTATTTT
TRBV18,TRBJ2-7,TRBD2,CASSPSKGTSGQPYEQYF,TGTGCCAGCTCACCTTCAAAGGGGACTAGCGGACAACCCTACGAGCAGTACTTC
TRBV7-2,TRBJ1-5,TRBD1,CASSLVAGTGGSNQPQHF,TGTGCCAGCAGCTTAGTGGCCGGGACAGGGGGCAGCAATCAGCCCCAGCATTTT
TRBV5-1,TRBJ1-2,NA,CASSLGQSNYGYTF,TGCGCCAGCAGCTTGGGGCAGTCTAACTATGGCTACACCTTC
TRBV30,TRBJ2-3,TRBD1,CAWTIGVGTVDTDTQYF,TGTGCCTGGACTATTGGGGTAGGGACAGTCGACACAGATACGCAGTATTTT
TRBV9,TRBJ1-2,NA,CASSPREGWEGPNYGYTF,TGTGCCAGCAGCCCAAGGGAAGGGTGGGAGGGCCCTAACTATGGCTACACCTTC
TRBV12-5,TRBJ2-3,NA,CASGSSSDTDTQYF,TGTGCTAGTGGTTCCTCTAGCGACACAGATACGCAGTATTTT
TRBV5-6,TRBJ1-6,NA,CASSPKSSYNSPLHF,TGTGCCAGCAGCCCAAAGAGCTCCTATAATTCACCCCTCCACTTT
TRBV6-5,TRBJ2-2,TRBD1,CASSDRGNTGELFF,TGTGCCAGCTCCGACAGGGGTAACACCGGGGAGCTGTTTTTT
TRBV18,TRBJ1-5,TRBD1,CASSPPPPRRDREHQPQHF,TGTGCCAGCTCACCCCCCCCTCCACGGCGGGACAGGGAACACCAGCCCCAGCATTTT
TRBV2,TRBJ2-7,TRBD1,CASSQGQGAREQYF,TGTGCCAGCAGTCAAGGACAGGGGGCGCGAGAGCAGTACTTC
TRBV5-4,TRBJ2-1,NA,CASSLRQGGGEQFF,TGTGCCAGCAGCTTGAGACAGGGAGGTGGTGAGCAGTTCTTC
TRBV28,TRBJ2-5,TRBD1,CASSSRQGTQPQETQYF,TGTGCCAGCAGTTCCCGACAGGGGACCCAACCGCAAGAGACCCAGTACTTC
TRBV29-1,TRBJ1-1,NA,CSVDKGMNTEAFF,TGCAGCGTTGATAAGGGGATGAACACTGAAGCTTTCTTT
TRBV27,TRBJ2-7,TRBD2,CASRLMGGEQYF,TGTGCCAGCAGGCTAATGGGGGGGGAGCAGTACTTC
TRBV27,TRBJ2-5,NA,CASSSQGQETQYF,TGTGCCAGCAGTTCCCAGGGACAAGAGACCCAGTACTTC
TRBV7-6,TRBJ2-3,NA,CASSLWQGPDTQYF,TGTGCCAGCAGCTTATGGCAGGGCCCAGATACGCAGTATTTT
TRBV30,TRBJ2-5,NA,CAWRGAAQETQYF,TGTGCCTGGAGGGGAGCGGCTCAAGAGACCCAGTACTTC
TRBV10-3,TRBJ2-2,NA,CAIGPAALTNTGELFF,TGTGCCATCGGCCCTGCGGCACTTACGAACACCGGGGAGCTGTTTTTT
TRBV7-6,TRBJ2-7,TRBD2,CASTPGQAGGEQYF,TGTGCCAGCACGCCGGGGCAGGCGGGAGGCGAGCAGTACTTC
TRBV30,TRBJ1-6,NA,CAGKPRWVDDIPLHF,TGTGCCGGGAAACCGAGGTGGGTCGACGATATTCCCCTCCACTTT
TRBV5-1,TRBJ1-2,TRBD1,CASSFISGGTDANYGYTF,TGCGCCAGCAGCTTTATCTCGGGGGGGACAGATGCTAACTATGGCTACACCTTC
TRBV18,TRBJ2-6,TRBD2,CASSPQSGGTGANVLTF,TGTGCCAGCTCACCGCAATCGGGGGGGACTGGGGCCAACGTCCTGACTTTC
TRBV18,TRBJ2-7,TRBD1,CASSPLQGVRLSPGEQYF,TGTGCCAGCTCACCGCTACAGGGGGTACGCCTATCCCCAGGCGAGCAGTACTTC
TRBV5-1,TRBJ2-7,NA,CASSLRGTTFFYEQYF,TGCGCCAGCAGCCTTAGGGGGACTACCTTTTTCTACGAGCAGTACTTC
TRBV5-5,TRBJ2-7,TRBD1,CASSLVRGSYEQYF,TGTGCCAGCAGCTTGGTCAGGGGGTCCTACGAGCAGTACTTC
TRBV5-6,TRBJ1-3,TRBD1,CASSSGGSGNTIYF,TGTGCCAGCAGCTCAGGGGGCAGTGGAAACACCATATATTTT
TRBV18,TRBJ2-7,TRBD1,CASSPRTGANHEQYF,TGTGCCAGCTCGCCTAGGACAGGGGCGAATCACGAGCAGTACTTC
TRBV5-1,TRBJ2-5,TRBD2,CASSLVGSGMQETQYF,TGCGCCAGCAGCTTGGTCGGTAGCGGGATGCAAGAGACCCAGTACTTC
TRBV29-1,TRBJ1-2,NA,CSVEADYGYTF,TGCAGCGTTGAGGCAGACTATGGCTACACCTTC
TRBV7-8,TRBJ2-7,TRBD1,CASSLSGQGFFAYEQYF,TGTGCCAGCAGCTTATCGGGACAGGGGTTTTTCGCCTACGAGCAGTACTTC
TRBV19,TRBJ2-5,NA,CASSIDQGQTQYF,TGTGCCAGTAGTATAGATCAGGGGCAGACCCAGTACTTC
TRBV4-1,TRBJ1-6,NA,CASSQVIGSPLHF,TGCGCCAGCAGCCAAGTAATCGGTTCACCCCTCCACTTT
TRBV5-1,TRBJ2-7,NA,CASSSSRGTYEQYF,TGCGCCAGCAGCTCTTCGAGGGGGACCTACGAGCAGTACTTC